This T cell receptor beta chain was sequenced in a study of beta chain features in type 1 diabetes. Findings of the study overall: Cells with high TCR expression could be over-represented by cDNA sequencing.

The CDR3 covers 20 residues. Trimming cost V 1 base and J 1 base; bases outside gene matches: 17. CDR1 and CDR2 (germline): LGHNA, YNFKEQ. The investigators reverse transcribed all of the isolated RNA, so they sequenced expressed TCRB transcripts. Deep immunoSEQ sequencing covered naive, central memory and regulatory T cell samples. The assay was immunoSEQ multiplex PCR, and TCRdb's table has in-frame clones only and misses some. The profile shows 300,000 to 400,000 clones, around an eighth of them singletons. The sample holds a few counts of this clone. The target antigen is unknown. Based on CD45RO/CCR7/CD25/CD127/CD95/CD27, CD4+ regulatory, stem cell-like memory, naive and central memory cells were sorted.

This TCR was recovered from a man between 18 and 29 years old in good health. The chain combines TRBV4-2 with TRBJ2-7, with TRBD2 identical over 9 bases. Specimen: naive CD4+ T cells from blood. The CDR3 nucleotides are TGTGCCAGCAGCCAAGTGGGTGGCGGGGGGGCCCCAAAGGGTTCCTACGAGCAGTACTTC. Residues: CASSQVGGGGAPKGSYEQYF.